This TCR beta chain was documented in a study of control samples from healthy donors and cancer patients. The CDR3 has 12 residues. The V and J ends lost 1 base and 8 bases respectively, with 8 bases between them. Method: immunoSEQ multiplex PCR; TCRdb's copy keeps in-frame clones and lacks some. Among about 160,000 clones listed, around nine tenths were seen once. The sequencing input was blood. The chain is built from TRBV12-3 or TRBV12-4 and TRBJ1-2; no clear D. The clonotype comes from a man aged 30 to 45 in good health. The CDR3, as DNA: TGTGCCAGCAGTTTAGAGGGCTTAGGCTACACCTTC. Its protein is CASSLEGLGYTF.